This T cell receptor beta chain stems from a study of T cells in Graves' hyperthyroidism and ophthalmopathy. Template material for amplifying TCR beta CDR3 regions consisted of RNA transcripts. HTBI primers were employed in a first-round RT-PCR of the TCR CDR3. TCRdb fed the multiplex PCR reads into MiXCR, producing one record per CDR3 protein. Among over 650,000 distinct CDR3 sequences listed, about 45% were seen once. This clonotype was seen a handful of times. Per the germline V gene, CDR1 is SGHAT and CDR2 is FQNNGV. There are 12 residues in the CDR3. The trim removed 11 bases at V and 8 bases at J, leaving 11 bases unmatched. Exclusion criteria comprised uncontrolled infection, other autoimmune disease, pregnancy or lactation. Every diagnosis used clinical symptoms, serum thyroxine and TRAb, thyroid ultrasound and orbital computed tomography.

Sequenced input: peripheral blood or thyroid tissue (not recorded which). The chain employs TRBV11-2 and TRBJ1-2; 7 positions match TRBD1. The TCR comes from an adult man with Graves' disease, either hyperthyroidism or ophthalmopathy (not recorded which). The DNA for the CDR3 is TGTGCCTGGAGGTTGACAGGGAACGGCTACACCTTC. This gives the protein CAWRLTGNGYTF. The variable domain in full, with the rest retrieved from reference TRBV11-2 and TRBJ1-2, is EAGVAQSPRYKIIEKRQSVAFWCNPISGHATLYWYQQILGQGPKLLIQFQNNGVVDDSQLPKDRFSAERLKGVDSTLKIQPAKLEDSAVYLCAWRLTGNGYTFGSGTRLTVV.